The entry below describes one T cell receptor (beta chain). Original processing notes: Nucleated cell number was recorded as an estimate derived from reference gene primer amplification. Sequencing was performed with immunoSEQ multiplex PCR; in TCRdb, only in-frame clones are kept and a portion is missing. V, J and clone size were drawn from that table, and D and trimming were deduced from the DNA. The sample contains over 80,000 clones, 91% of which appear only once. This sample is part of a study of blood T cell repertoires in COVID-19. Study background: Samples came from the United States, Italy and Spain, spanning acute and convalescent COVID-19. From T cells, B-cell-depleted T cells, or PBMCs came the material, which was cDNA or gDNA.

This CDR3 has 18 residues. CDR1 is MDHEN and CDR2 is SYDVKM in the germline V gene. The trim removed 2 bases at V and 6 bases at J, leaving 16 bases unmatched. The sequenced sample was peripheral blood. The chain is built from TRBV28 and TRBJ2-3, with TRBD2 identical over 8 bases. The clonotype was recovered from a human donor with active COVID-19. The donor label of this sample is uncertain. The CDR3 loop is CASSLKVAGSTRADTQYF. The CDR3 bases are TGTGCCAGCAGTTTAAAGGTAGCGGGATCCACCCGGGCGGATACGCAGTATTTT. The full variable domain, completed using reference TRBV28 and TRBJ2-3, is DVKVTQSSRYLVKRTGEKVFLECVQDMDHENMFWYRQDPGLGLRLIYFSYDVKMKEKGDIPEGYSVSREKKERFSLILESASTNQTSMYLCASSLKVAGSTRADTQYFGPGTRLTVL.